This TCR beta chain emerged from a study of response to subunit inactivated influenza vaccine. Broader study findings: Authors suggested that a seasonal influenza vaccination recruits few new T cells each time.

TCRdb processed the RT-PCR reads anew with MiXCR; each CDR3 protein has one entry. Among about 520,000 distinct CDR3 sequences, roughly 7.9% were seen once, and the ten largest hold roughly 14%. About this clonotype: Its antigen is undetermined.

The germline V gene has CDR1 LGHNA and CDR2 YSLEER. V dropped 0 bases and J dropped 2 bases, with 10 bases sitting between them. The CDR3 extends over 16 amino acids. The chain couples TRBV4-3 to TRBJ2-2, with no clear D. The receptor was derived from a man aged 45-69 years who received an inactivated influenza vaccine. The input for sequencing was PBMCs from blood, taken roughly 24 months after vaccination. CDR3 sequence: CASSQEIGLNTGELFF. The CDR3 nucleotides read TGCGCCAGCAGCCAAGAAATCGGGCTCAACACCGGGGAGCTGTTTTTT.